A selection of T cell receptor beta chains follows, all from one sample in a study of cytomegalovirus exposure and HLA in healthy donors. Sequencing used immunoSEQ multiplex PCR; TCRdb keeps in-frame clones, though not all of them. The table includes about 160,000 clones, roughly three quarters detected once. The sample was PBMCs. Receptors originate from a woman in her thirties or forties in good health and CMV-seropositive. CDR3s include the opening cysteine and the closing phenylalanine or tryptophan. The order of the fields is V gene, clone size, J gene, D gene, CDR3 protein, CDR3 DNA. D genes are given only for firm matches. The size field is filled for only some rows; it gives once, few, many or a size class.

V gene: TRBV29-1; clone size: .; J gene: TRBJ1-1; D gene: .; CDR3 protein: CSVLVDFMNTEAFF; CDR3 DNA: TGCAGCGTTCTTGTTGACTTCATGAACACTGAAGCTTTCTTT
V gene: TRBV6-1; clone size: .; J gene: TRBJ1-2; D gene: .; CDR3 protein: CASSERGPEFGNYGYTF; CDR3 DNA: TGTGCCAGCAGTGAAAGGGGCCCAGAGTTTGGTAACTATGGCTACACCTTC
V gene: TRBV11-3; clone size: .; J gene: TRBJ2-1; D gene: TRBD2; CDR3 protein: CASSPAGTSGGFSEQFF; CDR3 DNA: TGTGCCAGCAGCCCAGCTGGGACTAGCGGGGGGTTTAGTGAGCAGTTCTTC
V gene: TRBV6-5; clone size: .; J gene: TRBJ2-7; D gene: TRBD1; CDR3 protein: CASSRTGGIDEQYF; CDR3 DNA: TGTGCCAGCAGTCGGACAGGGGGCATCGACGAGCAGTACTTC
V gene: TRBV30; clone size: .; J gene: TRBJ1-1; D gene: .; CDR3 protein: CACLGGAVSEAFF; CDR3 DNA: TGTGCCTGCCTAGGGGGGGCCGTCTCCGAAGCTTTCTTT
V gene: TRBV28; clone size: .; J gene: TRBJ2-1; D gene: TRBD2; CDR3 protein: CASSYGFLRGGRGGRNEQFF; CDR3 DNA: TGTGCCAGCAGTTACGGTTTTTTGCGGGGGGGCCGGGGCGGTAGAAATGAGCAGTTCTTC
V gene: TRBV30; clone size: .; J gene: TRBJ1-1; D gene: TRBD1; CDR3 protein: CALSGGNTEAFF; CDR3 DNA: TGTGCCTTGTCAGGGGGGAACACTGAAGCTTTCTTT
V gene: TRBV7-2; clone size: .; J gene: TRBJ2-4; D gene: .; CDR3 protein: CASSLYEENIQYF; CDR3 DNA: TGTGCCAGCAGCTTATATGAGGAAAACATTCAGTACTTC
V gene: TRBV7-8; clone size: .; J gene: TRBJ2-7; D gene: TRBD2; CDR3 protein: CASSLESGGAGYEQYF; CDR3 DNA: TGTGCCAGCAGCTTAGAGAGCGGGGGGGCAGGGTACGAGCAGTACTTC
V gene: TRBV6-5; clone size: few; J gene: TRBJ1-1; D gene: .; CDR3 protein: CASSYRGGFEAFF; CDR3 DNA: TGTGCCAGCAGTTACCGGGGGGGATTTGAAGCTTTCTTT
V gene: TRBV5-4; clone size: .; J gene: TRBJ2-7; D gene: .; CDR3 protein: CASSRGQLESEQYF; CDR3 DNA: TGTGCCAGCAGCCGAGGACAATTAGAAAGTGAGCAGTACTTC
V gene: TRBV30; clone size: .; J gene: TRBJ1-1; D gene: TRBD1; CDR3 protein: CAWTGGINTEAFF; CDR3 DNA: TGTGCCTGGACAGGGGGCATAAACACTGAAGCTTTCTTT
V gene: TRBV6-1; clone size: few; J gene: TRBJ1-5; D gene: .; CDR3 protein: CASSEGGRPQHF; CDR3 DNA: TGTGCCAGCAGTGAGGGGGGTCGGCCCCAGCATTTT
V gene: TRBV6-5; clone size: few; J gene: TRBJ1-1; D gene: .; CDR3 protein: CASINRAWQRTEAFF; CDR3 DNA: TGTGCCAGCATAAACAGGGCTTGGCAGAGGACTGAAGCTTTCTTT
V gene: TRBV18; clone size: .; J gene: TRBJ1-2; D gene: TRBD1; CDR3 protein: CASSQDRNYGYTF; CDR3 DNA: TGTGCCAGCTCACAGGACAGGAACTATGGCTACACCTTC
V gene: TRBV2; clone size: .; J gene: TRBJ2-1; D gene: .; CDR3 protein: CASSEELYNEQFF; CDR3 DNA: TGTGCCAGCAGTGAAGAACTCTACAATGAGCAGTTCTTC
V gene: TRBV5-1; clone size: .; J gene: TRBJ2-7; D gene: .; CDR3 protein: CASRGEGYEQYF; CDR3 DNA: TGCGCCAGCAGGGGAGAGGGCTACGAGCAGTACTTC
V gene: TRBV27; clone size: once; J gene: TRBJ2-3; D gene: TRBD2; CDR3 protein: CASSVGGSSTDTQYF; CDR3 DNA: TGTGCCAGCAGTGTGGGGGGGTCTAGCACAGATACGCAGTATTTT
V gene: TRBV11-3; clone size: .; J gene: TRBJ2-1; D gene: .; CDR3 protein: CASSGGYSYNEQFF; CDR3 DNA: TGTGCCAGCAGCGGCGGATATTCCTACAATGAGCAGTTCTTC
V gene: TRBV5-4; clone size: .; J gene: TRBJ1-2; D gene: TRBD1; CDR3 protein: CASSLDGQAFYYGYTF; CDR3 DNA: TGTGCCAGCAGCTTGGATGGACAGGCCTTTTACTATGGCTACACCTTC
V gene: TRBV30; clone size: few; J gene: TRBJ1-1; D gene: .; CDR3 protein: CAWSRGSTEAFF; CDR3 DNA: TGTGCCTGGAGTAGGGGGAGCACTGAAGCTTTCTTT
V gene: TRBV4-2; clone size: .; J gene: TRBJ2-6; D gene: .; CDR3 protein: CASSQGSGRASSGANGLTF; CDR3 DNA: TGTGCCAGCAGCCAAGGGTCGGGCAGGGCGAGCTCTGGGGCCAACGGCCTGACTTTC
V gene: TRBV13; clone size: few; J gene: TRBJ1-1; D gene: .; CDR3 protein: CASSLGENTEAFF; CDR3 DNA: TGTGCCAGCAGCTTGGGCGAGAACACTGAAGCTTTCTTT